This T cell receptor beta chain was recovered during a study of T-cell reconstitution after alpha-beta-depleted transplantation in children. Unmatched junction bases numbered 11, after V lost 6 bases and J lost 5 bases. This CDR3 has 15 amino acids. Germline-derived CDR1 and CDR2 are WNHNN and SYGVQD (reference sequence). Study conclusions and caveats: At the one-year point after transplant, T-cell counts and TCRbeta diversity were found to come mostly from T cells that had been newly produced. After transplant, high TCRbeta diversity at day 60 in some patients arose from surviving recipient T cells and thymic progenitors. Reportedly, alpha-beta T cells present about two months post-transplant originated from several hundred expanded clones of graft origin.

This clonotype was observed many times. The antigen is not known. Using unique molecular identifiers, the investigators prepared the TCRbeta library. In TCRdb, the PCR reads were re-called with MiXCR into one record per CDR3 protein. In the table there are about 160,000 distinct CDR3 sequences, over 8.5% of which are singletons. The sequence was obtained from a boy aged 2-15 years with acute myeloid leukemia, due to receive a stem cell transplant. Here the sequenced sample was PBMCs, taken before TCRalphabeta/CD19-depleted stem cell transplant. The chain uses TRBV10-1 and TRBJ2-3, with 7 nucleotides matching TRBD2. CDR3: CASSSMSGAGDTQYF. CDR3 sequence (DNA): TGCGCCAGCAGCTCCATGAGCGGGGCCGGAGATACGCAGTATTTT.